The present entry profiles one T cell receptor beta chain with its context. Its antigen is not known. Profiled with immunoSEQ multiplex PCR; TCRdb holds only in-frame clones, not every one. This sample has about 68,000 clones; 70% to 85% occur once, and the top ten carry 4.5% to 7%. Mismatch repair deficiency was confirmed in all patients, by PCR or immunohistochemistry. A few pembrolizumab responders had their TCRs sequenced. This record belongs to a study of PD-1 blockade in mismatch repair-deficient tumors. Study background: All were previously treated, progressing patients with eleven to twelve mismatch repair-deficient cancer types. General observations from the study: Tumor-resident clones, often undetectable pretreatment in blood, expanded then contracted after pembrolizumab.

Germline values: CDR1 ENHRY, CDR2 SYGVKD. The CDR3 is 15 residues long. V gave up 4 bases and J gave up 1 base, with 13 bases separating them. The sample consisted of peripheral blood, taken 2 weeks after starting pembrolizumab. This receptor was identified in an adult with mismatch repair-deficient cancer. This chain uses TRBV10-3 with TRBJ1-1; D is ambiguous. CDR3 sequence reads: CAISVQEGSNTEAFF. The DNA for the CDR3 is TGTGCCATCAGTGTCCAAGAGGGATCGAACACTGAAGCTTTCTTT.